A single sample is the source of the 21 T cell receptor beta chains below, sequenced in a study of CD8+ T cells in alopecia areata. Sequencing relied on a cDNA template that was reverse transcribed from extracted RNA. TCRdb's copy holds only in-frame clones and misses some; the assay was immunoSEQ multiplex PCR. Of around 190,000 clones listed, roughly 56% are singletons. The source material was CD8+ T cells sorted from blood. The receptors were gathered from a human donor in good health.

This clone was seen a few times. The chain carries TRBV5-6 and TRBJ1-2; D uncertain. The length of the CDR3 is 15 residues. Trimming stripped 2 bases from V and 0 bases from J, with 11 bases between. The germline V gene has CDR1 SGHDT and CDR2 YYEEEE. The CDR3 bases are TGTGCCAGCAGCTTAGTTCGGAAGGCTAACTATGGCTACACCTTC. Its translation is CASSLVRKANYGYTF.

The chain combines TRBV9 with TRBJ2-7; no clear D gene. Trimming cost V 0 bases and J 3 bases, with 10 bases left between them. Germline V gene sequence: CDR1 SGDLS, CDR2 YYNGEE. The CDR3 extends over 14 amino acids. The CDR3 reads CASSVGAGIYEQYF. The CDR3 region has the DNA TGTGCCAGCAGCGTAGGGGCAGGTATCTACGAGCAGTACTTC.

CDR3 protein: CASSWTSGGLAEDTQYF. CDR3 DNA: TGTGCCAGCAGCTGGACTAGCGGGGGGCTTGCGGAAGATACGCAGTATTTT. The gene calls are TRBV5-6 and TRBJ2-3, with 14 positions matching TRBD2. V shed 3 bases, J shed 5 bases, and the junction held 8 bases outside the gene matches. The germline CDR1 and CDR2 sequences are SGHDT and YYEEEE. The CDR3 contains 17 residues.

The rearrangement uses TRBV4-1 and TRBJ1-2, with D hard to call. This CDR3 has 14 residues. Germline-derived CDR1 and CDR2 are MGHRA and YSYEKL. V was trimmed by 1 base and J by 3 bases, leaving 9 bases between them. CDR3 loop: CASSQAHGDYGYTF. CDR3 in DNA: TGCGCCAGCAGCCAAGCACACGGTGACTATGGCTACACCTTC.

V gene TRBV7-9 combines with J gene TRBJ2-3; possibly TRBD2 for D (7 bases). CDR1 is SEHNR, CDR2 FQNEAQ, per germline (reference sequence). This CDR3 has 15 residues. V gave up 0 bases and J gave up 3 bases, with 10 bases separating them. The CDR3, as DNA: TGTGCCAGCAGCTTAGCCGGGGGGCAGACAGATACGCAGTATTTT. This gives the protein CASSLAGGQTDTQYF.

The chain has TRBV5-4 and TRBJ2-4, with D maybe TRBD2 (6 bases). Deletions cut 5 bases from V and 1 base from J, with 13 bases between. The germline gives CDR1 SGHNT, CDR2 YYREEE (reference sequence). The CDR3 contains 15 residues. CDR3: CASRLIRGAKNIQYF. The DNA of the CDR3 is TGTGCCAGCAGACTTATCCGGGGGGCCAAAAACATTCAGTACTTC.

This clone was detected a few times. V gene TRBV27 combines with J gene TRBJ2-7, with 9 positions matching TRBD2. V trimming: 7 bases; J trimming: 3 bases; junction bases outside the gene matches: 10. CDR3 length equals 15 residues. CDR1 MNHEY and CDR2 SMNVEV come from the germline V gene (reference sequence). Here the CDR3 DNA reads TGTGCCAGCACCTTAAGCGGGGGGCTGAACTACGAGCAGTACTTC. Its translation: CASTLSGGLNYEQYF.

The chain has TRBV28 and TRBJ2-3, with a tentative D call TRBD2 (5 bases). The CDR3 covers 12 residues. Germline V CDR1 and CDR2: MDHEN, SYDVKM. V was shortened by 5 bases and J by 4 bases, with 7 bases between the two germline ends. The CDR3 protein is CASSRGADTQYF. The CDR3, as DNA: TGTGCCAGCAGTCGGGGAGCAGATACGCAGTATTTT.

This chain uses TRBV23-1 with TRBJ2-5; 8 bases fit TRBD1. TRBV23-1 is sorted into the ORF group, with uncertain function. The CDR3 consists of 16 residues. Germline trimming cut 3 bases from V and 3 bases from J; bases unmatched to any gene: 9. CDR3 nucleotide sequence: TGCGCCAGCAGTCACACAGCTCCGGGACAGGAAGAGACCCAGTACTTC. Its protein is CASSHTAPGQEETQYF.

This sequence joins TRBV29-1 and TRBJ2-2; 9 bases are shared with TRBD2. J was trimmed by 3 bases and V by 7 bases; bases with no gene match: 3. The CDR3 has 13 amino acids. The germline V gene has CDR1 SQVTM and CDR2 ANQGSEA. CDR3: CSGLAGDTGELFF. The CDR3 DNA reads as TGCAGCGGATTAGCGGGGGACACCGGGGAGCTGTTTTTT.

The V gene is TRBV2, the J gene TRBJ2-7; 15 bases are shared with TRBD2. This CDR3 has 17 residues. The trim removed 3 bases at V and 5 bases at J, leaving 8 bases unmatched. CDR1 and CDR2 from the germline V gene are SNHLY and FYNNEI. The CDR3 loop reads CASSEGTSGGLSHEQYF. The CDR3 region has the DNA TGTGCCAGCAGTGAGGGGACTAGCGGGGGGTTATCCCACGAGCAGTACTTC.

This chain joins TRBV6-5 and TRBJ2-2, with 8 positions matching TRBD1. Germline loops: CDR1 MNHEY, CDR2 SVGAGI. The ends lost 2 bases at V and 6 bases at J; junction bases unmatched: 8. The CDR3 sequence is 16 residues long. The CDR3 bases are TGTGCCAGCAGTTACCTAGGACAGGGTTTCTCCGGGGAGCTGTTTTTT. Encoded protein: CASSYLGQGFSGELFF.

The chain couples TRBV27 to TRBJ2-3; the D is unclear. The V end lost 6 bases, the J end lost 4 bases, and 11 bases lay between the germline ends. The CDR3 has 13 residues. CDR1 is MNHEY, CDR2 SMNVEV, per germline (reference sequence). The DNA of the CDR3 is TGTGCCAGCAGCCACCACCAAGCAGATACGCAGTATTTT. Protein sequence: CASSHHQADTQYF.

There are a few counts of this clone. The CDR3 loop is CASRTSYEQYF. DNA for the CDR3: TGTGCCAGCAGGACAAGCTACGAGCAGTACTTC. The genes are TRBV27 and TRBJ2-7; D is ambiguous. The germline gives CDR1 MNHEY, CDR2 SMNVEV (reference sequence). V lost 6 bases to trimming and J lost 3 bases, with 6 bases between them. The CDR3 covers 11 residues.

This clone was seen a few times. The sample holds other DNA sequences that translate to the same CDR3. V gene TRBV7-9 combines with J gene TRBJ1-1, with D unclear. The CDR3 has 12 residues. The ends were cut back, 3 bases at V and 3 bases at J, with 5 bases in the middle. The germline V gene has CDR1 SEHNR and CDR2 FQNEAQ (reference sequence). Here the CDR3 reads CASSFGDTEAFF. Written as DNA, the CDR3 is TGTGCCAGCAGCTTCGGGGACACTGAAGCTTTCTTT.

The chain combines TRBV2 with TRBJ1-1; D is ambiguous. Germline values: CDR1 SNHLY, CDR2 FYNNEI. The length of the CDR3 is 14 residues. Trimming left V 5 bases short and J 3 bases short, with 13 bases between. The CDR3 spells CASSHPDEYTEAFF. The CDR3, as DNA: TGTGCCAGCAGTCACCCGGACGAATACACTGAAGCTTTCTTT.

The genes are TRBV7-9 and TRBJ2-5, with D possibly being TRBD1 (6 bases). Per the germline V gene, CDR1 is SEHNR and CDR2 is FQNEAQ (reference sequence). V was shortened by 5 bases and J by 1 base, with 17 bases between the two germline ends. There are 16 residues in the CDR3. The DNA for the CDR3 is TGTGCCAGCAGCCGCCCCCTCGGACAGACCCAAGAGACCCAGTACTTC. Translating gives CASSRPLGQTQETQYF. The whole variable domain, remainder taken from reference TRBV7-9 and TRBJ2-5, is DTGVSQNPRHKITKRGQNVTFRCDPISEHNRLYWYRQTLGQGPEFLTYFQNEAQLEKSRLLSDRFSAERPKGSFSTLEIQRTEQGDSAMYLCASSRPLGQTQETQYFGPGTRLLVL.

This clone was counted between two and nine times. The chain is built from TRBV15 and TRBJ1-5, with D uncertain. The germline V gene has CDR1 LNHNV and CDR2 YYDKDF (reference sequence). The CDR3 covers 13 residues. V dropped 0 bases and J dropped 7 bases, with 7 bases sitting between them. Written as DNA, the CDR3 is TGTGCCACCAGCAGAGATCCCCAACAGCCCCAGCATTTT. Translation gives CATSRDPQQPQHF.

V is TRBV6-5 and J is TRBJ2-3; D might be TRBD1 (5 bases). The CDR3 extends over 13 amino acids. The ends were cut back, 2 bases at V and 2 bases at J, with 5 bases in the middle. The germline V gene encodes CDR1 MNHEY and CDR2 SVGAGI. This chain's CDR3 is CASSYGATDTQYF. In DNA form, the CDR3 reads TGTGCCAGCAGTTACGGGGCCACAGATACGCAGTATTTT.

The rearrangement joins TRBV29-1 to TRBJ2-2; TRBD2 matches 7 bases. CDR1 SQVTM and CDR2 ANQGSEA come from the germline V gene. The V and J ends lost 3 bases and 7 bases, in that order; junction bases with no gene match: 5. The CDR3 spans 13 residues. The CDR3, as DNA: TGCAGCGTTGACAGGGACTACATCGGGGAGCTGTTTTTT. Translating it yields CSVDRDYIGELFF.

This clone was recorded a few times. The V call is TRBV29-1, the J call TRBJ1-2; maybe TRBD1 (5 bases). V lost 0 bases and J lost 4, with 18 bases in between. Germline CDR1 reads SQVTM; CDR2 reads ANQGSEA. The CDR3 totals 16 residues. The CDR3 protein is CSVEDRALHRIYGYTF. The CDR3 DNA reads TGCAGCGTTGAAGATCGTGCGTTACACAGGATCTATGGCTACACCTTC.